The subject of this entry is one T cell receptor (beta chain). The antigen is unknown. Clones were read by immunoSEQ multiplex PCR, and TCRdb kept only the in-frame ones, dropping some. The table shows 9,500 to 15,000 clones, with more than 60% occurring only once. Over chemoradiotherapy, repertoires were sampled more than once. The CDR3 spans 15 residues. The V end was cut by 7 bases, the J end by 9 bases, with 19 bases between. Germline V gene sequence: CDR1 LNHDA, CDR2 SQIVND (reference sequence). The data are from a study of chemoradiotherapy in HPV16-positive cancers. Broader study findings: HPV-responsive T-cell expansion during chemoradiotherapy was linked to improved recurrence-free survival in HPV16-positive patients. Only a couple of HPV16-positive patients supplied the functional HPV-specificity definition.

This sample was taken from a patient who underwent chemoradiotherapy. The chain employs TRBV19 and TRBJ1-6; perhaps TRBD1 as D (5 bases). This clonotype was sampled from a human donor with HPV-associated anogenital cancer. The CDR3 DNA is TGTGCCAGTACCACCCGGGACCCAGCACGTTCACCCCTCCACTTT. It is translated as CASTTRDPARSPLHF.